The T cell receptor (beta chain) under discussion was sequenced for a study of identical twins. The CDR3 has 15 amino acids. The V gene end was trimmed by 4 bases and the J gene end by 5 bases; junction bases not matched to a gene: 11. CDR1 and CDR2 (germline): SEHNR, FQNEAQ (reference sequence). Template switching created a universal primer site, and the cDNA included unique molecular identifiers. TCRdb called the 5' RACE reads again in MiXCR, with one record for every CDR3 protein. The data contain around 530,000 distinct CDR3 sequences, 13% to 15% of them singletons. These data also featured in a second study, about yellow fever vaccine responses in identical twins.

J is TRBJ2-7 and V is TRBV7-9; 7 nucleotides align to TRBD2. Sequenced sample: CD4+ T cells sorted from blood. The receptor's source is a woman aged 18-35 years in good health. This CDR3 reads CASSWREGGRNEQYF. DNA of the CDR3: TGTGCCAGCAGCTGGAGGGAGGGAGGTCGGAACGAGCAGTACTTC.